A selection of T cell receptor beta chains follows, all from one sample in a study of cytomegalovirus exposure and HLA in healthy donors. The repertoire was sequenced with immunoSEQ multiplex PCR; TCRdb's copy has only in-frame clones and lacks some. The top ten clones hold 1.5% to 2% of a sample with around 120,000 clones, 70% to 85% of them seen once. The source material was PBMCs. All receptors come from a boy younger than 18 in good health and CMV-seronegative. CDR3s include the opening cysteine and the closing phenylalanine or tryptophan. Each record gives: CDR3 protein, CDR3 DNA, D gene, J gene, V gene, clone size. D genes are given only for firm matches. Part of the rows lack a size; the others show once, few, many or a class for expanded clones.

CASSYDLGTEAFF,TGTGCCAGCAGCTACGACTTGGGCACTGAAGCTTTCTTT,.,TRBJ1-1,TRBV7-3,.
CATSKQGSKLWVEKLFF,TGTGCCACCAGCAAACAGGGGAGCAAGCTATGGGTTGAAAAACTGTTTTTT,TRBD1,TRBJ1-4,TRBV15,.
CASSITTGQQYEQYF,TGTGCCAGTAGTATAACAACGGGACAGCAATACGAGCAGTACTTC,TRBD1,TRBJ2-7,TRBV19,.
CASSLVGAMNYNEQFF,TGCGCCAGCAGCTTGGTGGGGGCTATGAACTACAATGAGCAGTTCTTC,.,TRBJ2-1,TRBV5-1,.
CASSQDLIVAGVNEKLFF,TGCGCCAGCAGCCAAGATCTAATAGTGGCAGGTGTTAATGAAAAACTGTTTTTT,.,TRBJ1-4,TRBV4-3,few
CASSVTSGSTDTQYF,TGTGCCAGCAGCGTCACAAGCGGTAGCACAGATACGCAGTATTTT,.,TRBJ2-3,TRBV9,.
CASTNRGGRGNQPQHF,TGTGCCAGCACCAACCGGGGGGGGAGGGGCAATCAGCCCCAGCATTTT,.,TRBJ1-5,TRBV7-2,.
CASSPPGTGSFSGNTIYF,TGTGCCAGCTCACCACCTGGGACAGGCTCTTTCTCTGGAAACACCATATATTTT,TRBD1,TRBJ1-3,TRBV18,.
CAWSGVKLGGNQPQHF,TGTGCCTGGAGTGGGGTCAAATTGGGGGGAAATCAGCCCCAGCATTTT,.,TRBJ1-5,TRBV30,.
CASRKGQGYEQYF,TGCGCCAGCCGGAAGGGACAGGGGTACGAGCAGTACTTC,TRBD1,TRBJ2-7,TRBV5-1,.
CASSFANLPETQYF,TGTGCCAGCAGCTTCGCGAATCTCCCAGAGACCCAGTACTTC,.,TRBJ2-5,TRBV7-2,.
CASSITDSELYEQYF,TGTGCCAGCAGCATTACTGACAGTGAGCTTTACGAGCAGTACTTC,.,TRBJ2-7,TRBV21-1,.
CASSLAHIMVRGDNQPQHF,TGTGCCAGCAGCTTAGCGCATATTATGGTAAGGGGCGACAATCAGCCCCAGCATTTT,.,TRBJ1-5,TRBV7-8,.
CASRLYRGGNSPLHF,TGTGCCAGCAGGCTTTACAGGGGCGGTAATTCACCCCTCCACTTT,TRBD1,TRBJ1-6,TRBV6-5,.
CASRQGTGSYNEQFF,TGCGCCAGCCGCCAAGGGACAGGGTCATACAATGAGCAGTTCTTC,TRBD1,TRBJ2-1,TRBV4-1,.
CASSYSAGITDTQYF,TGTGCCAGCAGCTACTCTGCAGGGATCACAGATACGCAGTATTTT,.,TRBJ2-3,TRBV7-6,.
CASSSIISGRARDTQYF,TGTGCCAGCAGCTCGATTATTAGCGGGAGGGCAAGAGATACGCAGTATTTT,TRBD2,TRBJ2-3,TRBV7-9,once
CAWEGLAGATDTQYF,TGTGCCTGGGAGGGACTAGCGGGAGCCACAGATACGCAGTATTTT,TRBD2,TRBJ2-3,TRBV30,.
CASSWTSGGRETQYF,TGTGCCAGCAGCTGGACTAGCGGGGGGCGGGAGACCCAGTACTTC,TRBD2,TRBJ2-5,TRBV7-2,.
CASSEVPGEQYF,TGCGCCAGCAGTGAGGTCCCGGGAGAGCAGTACTTC,.,TRBJ2-7,TRBV10-2,.
CASSLFAENTEAFF,TGTGCCAGCAGTTTATTCGCAGAGAACACTGAAGCTTTCTTT,.,TRBJ1-1,TRBV27,.
CSVEGSSGSSYNEQFF,TGCAGCGTTGAAGGAAGTAGCGGGAGCTCCTACAATGAGCAGTTCTTC,TRBD2,TRBJ2-1,TRBV29-1,.
CASSSGQGQYF,TGTGCCAGCAGTTCCGGACAGGGACAGTACTTC,TRBD1,TRBJ2-7,TRBV6-5,.
CASSEAGGGADTQYF,TGTGCCAGCAGTGAAGCCGGCGGGGGTGCAGATACGCAGTATTTT,TRBD2,TRBJ2-3,TRBV6-1,.
CASITGGTRTEAFF,TGTGCCAGTATAACAGGAGGGACTCGTACTGAAGCTTTCTTT,.,TRBJ1-1,TRBV19,.
CASTSLEGGNQPQHF,TGTGCCAGCACCTCCCTCGAGGGAGGCAATCAGCCCCAGCATTTT,.,TRBJ1-5,TRBV27,.
CASSGQSYEQYF,TGTGCCAGCAGCGGACAGTCCTACGAGCAGTACTTC,.,TRBJ2-7,TRBV21-1,.
CASSVDPDGGAYGYTF,TGTGCCAGCAGCGTAGACCCCGATGGTGGAGCCTATGGCTACACCTTC,.,TRBJ1-2,TRBV9,.
CASSLGRDRDEKLFF,TGTGCCAGCAGCTTGGGCAGGGACAGGGATGAAAAACTGTTTTTT,TRBD1,TRBJ1-4,TRBV5-4,once
CASRTGPYGYTF,TGTGCCAGCAGGACAGGGCCCTATGGCTACACCTTC,TRBD1,TRBJ1-2,TRBV27,.
CASSLTGGDQPQHF,TGTGCCAGCAGCTTGACAGGGGGCGATCAGCCCCAGCATTTT,TRBD1,TRBJ1-5,TRBV7-8,.
CAWSKKRLAGGHEQYF,TGTGCCTGGAGTAAAAAAAGACTAGCGGGAGGTCACGAGCAGTACTTC,TRBD2,TRBJ2-7,TRBV30,.
CASSLARLVSLGGVEKLFF,TGTGCCAGCAGCTTGGCTCGTTTAGTCAGCTTGGGGGGGGTTGAAAAACTGTTTTTT,.,TRBJ1-4,TRBV5-5,.
CASSHRQGGYNEQFF,TGTGCCAGCAGCCACCGACAGGGAGGTTACAATGAGCAGTTCTTC,.,TRBJ2-1,TRBV14,.
CASSRAGTESYEQYF,TGTGCCAGTAGTAGGGCGGGGACAGAGAGCTACGAGCAGTACTTC,.,TRBJ2-7,TRBV19,.
CASYRWGQIYNEQFF,TGTGCCAGCTACCGGTGGGGGCAGATCTACAATGAGCAGTTCTTC,.,TRBJ2-1,TRBV11-2,.
CASSPLTSDGEQYF,TGTGCCAGCAGCCCCTTGACTAGCGATGGCGAGCAGTACTTC,TRBD2,TRBJ2-7,TRBV7-2,.
CASSLAAGARHNEQFF,TGCGCCAGCAGCTTGGCCGCGGGGGCGCGCCACAATGAGCAGTTCTTC,.,TRBJ2-1,TRBV5-1,few
CASSLGGNSNQPQHF,TGTGCCAGCAGCTTGGGCGGAAATAGCAATCAGCCCCAGCATTTT,.,TRBJ1-5,TRBV5-4,once
CASSQAATNEKLFF,TGCGCCAGCAGCCAGGCCGCAACTAATGAAAAACTGTTTTTT,.,TRBJ1-4,TRBV5-1,few
CASSQENRGHSGYTF,TGCGCCAGCAGCCAAGAGAACAGGGGGCATTCGGGCTACACCTTC,TRBD1,TRBJ1-2,TRBV4-3,.
CASSLGQPGNYGYTF,TGTGCCAGCAGCTTGGGGCAGCCTGGAAACTATGGCTACACCTTC,.,TRBJ1-2,TRBV7-9,once
CASSPLGNTGELFF,TGTGCCAGCAGCCCACTTGGGAACACCGGGGAGCTGTTTTTT,.,TRBJ2-2,TRBV11-3,.
CASSAGTPVGELFF,TGTGCCAGCAGCGCCGGGACACCGGTGGGGGAGCTGTTTTTT,.,TRBJ2-2,TRBV6-6,.
CASSVDRGGYGYTF,TGTGCCAGCAGCGTTGACAGGGGAGGGTATGGCTACACCTTC,TRBD1,TRBJ1-2,TRBV9,.
CASSALGTMGHQPQHF,TGTGCCAGCAGTGCCCTTGGGACAATGGGGCATCAGCCCCAGCATTTT,.,TRBJ1-5,TRBV27,.
CAWSTGQGFADTQYF,TGTGCCTGGAGTACGGGACAGGGGTTCGCAGATACGCAGTATTTT,TRBD1,TRBJ2-3,TRBV30,.
CASTIAGSYNEQFF,TGTGCCAGTACAATAGCGGGCTCCTACAATGAGCAGTTCTTC,TRBD2,TRBJ2-1,TRBV19,.
CASSDRLAGDNEQFF,TGTGCCAGCAGTGACAGACTAGCGGGAGACAATGAGCAGTTCTTC,TRBD2,TRBJ2-1,TRBV6-4,few
CASSLTGHEQYF,TGTGCCAGCAGCTTGACAGGGCACGAGCAGTACTTC,TRBD1,TRBJ2-7,TRBV7-2,.
CASSSGGGGTTDTQYF,TGTGCCAGCAGTTCAGGCGGGGGGGGAACCACAGATACGCAGTATTTT,TRBD2,TRBJ2-3,TRBV6-6,.
CASSEVGLGNNEQFF,TGTGCCAGCAGTGAAGTGGGACTGGGCAACAATGAGCAGTTCTTC,.,TRBJ2-1,TRBV2,.
CASGRIWVGLSEQYF,TGTGCCAGCGGGAGGATATGGGTGGGACTATCTGAGCAGTACTTC,.,TRBJ2-7,TRBV21-1,.
CASSSGQRNYGYTF,TGTGCCAGCAGTTCCGGACAGCGGAACTATGGCTACACCTTC,.,TRBJ1-2,TRBV6-5,few
CAMIGGVEGEQYF,TGTGCCATGATTGGGGGGGTGGAGGGCGAGCAGTACTTC,TRBD2,TRBJ2-7,TRBV2,.
CASSLGALGLPYEQYF,TGTGCCAGCAGCTTAGGGGCCTTGGGGCTGCCCTACGAGCAGTACTTC,.,TRBJ2-7,TRBV7-2,.
CAWQQGGELFF,TGTGCCTGGCAACAGGGAGGGGAGCTGTTTTTT,.,TRBJ2-2,TRBV30,.
CASSDGAPPYEQYF,TGTGCCAGCAGTGATGGGGCACCCCCCTACGAGCAGTACTTC,.,TRBJ2-7,TRBV2,.
CASGGQGASLLGYTF,TGTGCCAGCGGGGGACAGGGGGCCTCCCTTCTTGGCTACACCTTC,TRBD1,TRBJ1-2,TRBV6-1,.